This T cell receptor beta chain was captured by sequencing in a study of T cell responses to AZD1222 COVID-19 vaccine. The method was immunoSEQ multiplex PCR; TCRdb's version includes in-frame clones alone and lacks a portion of them. Among about 120,000 clones listed, approximately 91% were seen once. Study outcomes and limitations: It was only after the peak T cell response that any repertoires were sampled. Along spike, vaccine-associated CD4 TCRs were found throughout, with dominance at 160-218 and 743-854. Nearly half of spike-specific TCRs reportedly target unmutated variant regions.

There are 14 residues in the CDR3. Germline V gene lookup returns CDR1 LNHDA and CDR2 SQIVND (reference sequence). V lost 2 bases and J lost 2, with 9 bases in between. Remarks on this clone: Its cognate antigen is unknown.

The sequencing used peripheral blood, collected on day 0 of AZD1222 vaccination. The chain employs TRBV19 and TRBJ1-1; D call uncertain. The source is an adult in good health. The CDR3 loop is CASSISVLNTEAFF. The CDR3 nucleotides are TGTGCCAGTAGTATATCGGTGCTTAACACTGAAGCTTTCTTT. The full variable domain, rest sourced from reference TRBV19 and TRBJ1-1, is DGGITQSPKYLFRKEGQNVTLSCEQNLNHDAMYWYRQDPGQGLRLIYYSQIVNDFQKGDIAEGYSVSREKKESFPLTVTSAQKNPTAFYLCASSISVLNTEAFFGQGTRLTVV.